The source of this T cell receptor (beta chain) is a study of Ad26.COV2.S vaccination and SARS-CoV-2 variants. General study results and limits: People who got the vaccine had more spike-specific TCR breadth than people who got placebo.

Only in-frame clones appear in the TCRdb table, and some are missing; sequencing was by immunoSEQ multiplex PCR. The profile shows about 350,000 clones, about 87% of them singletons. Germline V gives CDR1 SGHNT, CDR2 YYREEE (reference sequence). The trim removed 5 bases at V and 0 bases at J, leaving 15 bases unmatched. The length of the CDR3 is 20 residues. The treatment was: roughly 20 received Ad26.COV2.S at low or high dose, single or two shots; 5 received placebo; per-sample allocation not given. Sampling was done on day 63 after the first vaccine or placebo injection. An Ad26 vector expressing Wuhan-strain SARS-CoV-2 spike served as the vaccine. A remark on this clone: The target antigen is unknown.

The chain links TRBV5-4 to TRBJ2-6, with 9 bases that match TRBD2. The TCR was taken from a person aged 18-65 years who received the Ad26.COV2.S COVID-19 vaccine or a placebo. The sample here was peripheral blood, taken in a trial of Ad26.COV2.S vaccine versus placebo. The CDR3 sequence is CASRGPHSSGVNSGANVLTF. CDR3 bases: TGTGCCAGCAGGGGACCACATTCTAGCGGGGTCAACTCTGGGGCCAACGTCCTGACTTTC.